These 16 T cell receptor beta chains originate from one sample sequenced in a study of blood T cell repertoires in COVID-19. Profiled with immunoSEQ multiplex PCR; TCRdb holds only in-frame clones, not every one. This table has roughly 200,000 clones, roughly nine tenths appearing once. Sequenced sample: PBMCs or T cells enriched from blood (not recorded which). All receptors derive from a woman aged 45-65 years in a cohort exposed to, infected with or recovered from COVID-19 (not recorded which).

The chain combines TRBV6-5 with TRBJ1-2; 9 bases map to TRBD1. With V trimmed by 6 bases and J by 4 bases, 3 bases remained unmatched. Germline CDR1 reads MNHEY; CDR2 reads SVGAGI. The CDR3 is made up of 13 amino acids. The CDR3 spells CASRRTGAYGYTF. The CDR3 region has the DNA TGTGCCAGCAGGCGGACAGGGGCCTATGGCTACACCTTC.

The chain links TRBV6-5 to TRBJ2-1; a possible D gene is TRBD1 (6 bases). Germline CDR1 MNHEY, CDR2 SVGAGI. The CDR3 is 12 residues long. V was pared by 6 bases and J by 5 bases, with 8 bases between. For the CDR3, the DNA is TGTGCCAGCAGGACAGGTCACAATGAGCAGTTCTTC. Translated: CASRTGHNEQFF.

The V call is TRBV5-5, the J call TRBJ1-1; no clear D. Germline assignment: CDR1 SGHKS and CDR2 YYEKEE (reference sequence). CDR3 length equals 14 residues. Trimming stripped 4 bases from V and 5 bases from J, with 15 bases between. Here the CDR3 reads CASSPGVSGTEAFF. The CDR3 nucleotides are TGTGCCAGCAGCCCTGGAGTCAGCGGAACTGAAGCTTTCTTT.

This clone was counted once. This chain links TRBV5-1 with TRBJ2-1, with 11 bases that match TRBD1. Trimming cost V 1 base and J 8 bases; bases outside gene matches: 5. This CDR3 contains 15 residues. In germline, CDR1 is SGHRS, CDR2 YFSETQ. CDR3 region: CASSLRTGGGYEQFF. DNA of the CDR3: TGCGCCAGCAGCTTGAGGACAGGGGGCGGTTATGAGCAGTTCTTC.

The chain carries TRBV3-1 (or the pseudogene TRBV3-2) and TRBJ2-2; tentative D call: TRBD2 (6 bases). The germline CDR1 and CDR2 sequences are LGHDT and YNNKEL (reference sequence). Trimming took 3 bases from V and 4 from J, leaving 15 bases between them. The CDR3 is made up of 16 amino acids. CDR3 sequence reads: CASSQGLAAGTGELFF. CDR3 coding DNA: TGTGCCAGCAGCCAGGGACTCGCCGCGGGCACCGGGGAGCTGTTTTTT.

The V gene is TRBV27, the J gene TRBJ2-5; D is perhaps TRBD1 (6 bases). Germline CDR1 MNHEY, CDR2 SMNVEV (reference sequence). The CDR3 extends over 20 amino acids. V gave up 5 bases and J gave up 1 base, with 29 bases separating them. CDR3 sequence (DNA): TGTGCCAGCAGTCGGAATATCAGGGGTCCCCTTCTATGGGGCCAAGAGACCCAGTACTTC. Residues: CASSRNIRGPLLWGQETQYF.

This clone has only one observation. CDR3 sequence (DNA): TGTGCCAGCTCACCAAGCCGACAGGGATATTCACCCCTCCACTTT. This sequence encodes CASSPSRQGYSPLHF. The chain employs TRBV18 and TRBJ1-6; 7 nucleotides line up with TRBD1. The CDR3 runs 15 residues. The V and J ends lost 2 bases and 8 bases, in that order; junction bases with no gene match: 6. In germline, CDR1 is KGHSH, CDR2 LQKENI.

The CDR3: CASSFVMGAGTYEQYF. In DNA, the CDR3 is TGTGCCAGCAGTTTTGTAATGGGGGCCGGAACCTACGAGCAGTACTTC. This chain links TRBV28 with TRBJ2-7; a possible D gene is TRBD1 (6 bases). Trimming took 3 bases from V and 2 from J, leaving 17 bases between them. The CDR3 is 16 residues long. From germline, CDR1 is MDHEN and CDR2 SYDVKM.

The chain is built from TRBV28 and TRBJ1-2, with a weak D call TRBD1 (6 bases). V lost 4 bases and J 8 bases, leaving 17 bases between the germline ends. This CDR3 has 14 amino acids. CDR1 is MDHEN and CDR2 is SYDVKM in the germline V gene. The CDR3 spells CASSSTQQGEGYTF. CDR3 bases: TGTGCCAGCAGTTCAACCCAACAGGGTGAAGGCTACACCTTC.

The chain employs TRBV7-2 and TRBJ2-3; no firm D call. Germline V CDR1 and CDR2: SGHTA, FQGNSA. This CDR3 spans 16 amino acids. Trimming took 2 bases from V and 0 from J, leaving 12 bases between them. The CDR3 region has the DNA TGTGCCAGCAGCTTAAGACCAGGAATGAGCACAGATACGCAGTATTTT. The encoded protein is CASSLRPGMSTDTQYF.

The chain employs TRBV7-2 and TRBJ2-5; tentatively, D is TRBD2 (6 bases). The V end lost 1 base, the J end lost 5 bases, and 11 bases lay between the germline ends. CDR3 length: 14 residues. CDR1 SGHTA and CDR2 FQGNSA come from the germline V gene. The CDR3 coding sequence is TGTGCCAGCAGCTTAGGGGCTAGCGAGGAGACCCAGTACTTC. Encoded protein: CASSLGASEETQYF. Combining the CDR3 with reference TRBV7-2 and TRBJ2-5 gives the whole variable domain GAGVSQSPSNKVTEKGKDVELRCDPISGHTALYWYRQSLGQGLEFLIYFQGNSAPDKSGLPSDRFSAERTGGSVSTLTIQRTQQEDSAVYLCASSLGASEETQYFGPGTRLLVL.

Comments on this clone: At the DNA level, this CDR3 is encoded by other sequences in the same sample as well. This chain connects TRBV5-1 to TRBJ1-1, with a weak D call TRBD1 (5 bases). The CDR3 totals 14 residues. The V gene's germline CDR1 is SGHRS and CDR2 YFSETQ. V lost 4 bases and J 0 bases, leaving 10 bases between the germline ends. In DNA, the CDR3 is TGCGCCAGCAGCCCTGACAGCATGAACACTGAAGCTTTCTTT. Its protein is CASSPDSMNTEAFF.

This clone came up a few times. The CDR3 loop is CASSPGGSSYEQYF. The CDR3, as DNA: TGTGCCAGCAGCCCGGGGGGGAGCTCCTACGAGCAGTACTTC. This sequence joins TRBV4-2 and TRBJ2-7; 8 nucleotides match TRBD2. The CDR3 runs to 14 residues. The germline V gene encodes CDR1 LGHNA and CDR2 YNFKEQ. V lost 4 bases, J lost 0 bases, and 2 bases stayed unmatched.

The V gene is TRBV4-2, the J gene TRBJ2-3; 7 bases map to TRBD2. V lost 1 base to trimming and J lost 6 bases; unmatched junction nucleotides: 4. The CDR3 is 14 amino acids. Looked up from germline, CDR1 is LGHNA and CDR2 is YNFKEQ. In nucleotides, the CDR3 is TGTGCCAGCAGCCAAGGGACTAGAGGTGATACGCAGTATTTT. Translation gives CASSQGTRGDTQYF.

J is TRBJ2-2 and V is TRBV28, with 9 positions matching TRBD1. Looked up from germline, CDR1 is MDHEN and CDR2 is SYDVKM. This CDR3 is 16 amino acids long. V lost 5 bases and J lost 5; bases outside the gene matches: 9. The CDR3 DNA sequence: TGTGCCAGCAGTCTTTGGACCGGACAGGGGACCGGGGAGCTGTTTTTT. Residues: CASSLWTGQGTGELFF.

The rearrangement joins TRBV5-5 to TRBJ2-7; a weak D match, TRBD2 (8 bases). This CDR3 has 15 amino acids. V lost 3 bases to trimming and J lost 2 bases, with 15 bases between them. CDR1 SGHKS and CDR2 YYEKEE come from the germline V gene (reference sequence). The CDR3 nucleotides are TGTGCCAGCAGCTGGGACAGCGGGGGAGCCTACGAGCAGTACTTC. It translates to CASSWDSGGAYEQYF.